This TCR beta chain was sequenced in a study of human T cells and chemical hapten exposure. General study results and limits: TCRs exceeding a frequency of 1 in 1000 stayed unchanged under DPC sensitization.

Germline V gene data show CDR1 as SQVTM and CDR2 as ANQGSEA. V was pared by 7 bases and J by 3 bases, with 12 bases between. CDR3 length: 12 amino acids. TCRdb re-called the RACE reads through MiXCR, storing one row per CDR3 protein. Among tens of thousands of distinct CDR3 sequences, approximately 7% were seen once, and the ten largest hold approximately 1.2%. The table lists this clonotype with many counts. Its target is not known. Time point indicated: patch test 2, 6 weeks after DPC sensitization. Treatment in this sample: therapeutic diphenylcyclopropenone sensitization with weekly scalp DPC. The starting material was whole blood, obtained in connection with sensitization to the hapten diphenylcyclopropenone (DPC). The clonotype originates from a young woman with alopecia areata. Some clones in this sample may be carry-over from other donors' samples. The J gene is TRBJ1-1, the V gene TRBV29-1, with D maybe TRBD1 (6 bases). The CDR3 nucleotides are TGCAGCGCAGCACAGGGCTACACTGAAGCTTTCTTT. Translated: CSAAQGYTEAFF.